This T cell receptor (beta chain) was sequenced during a study of cytomegalovirus exposure and HLA in healthy donors. The PCR ran on 60 Vbeta and 13 Jbeta primers. Method: immunoSEQ multiplex PCR; TCRdb's copy keeps in-frame clones and lacks some. The sample shows 85,000 to 130,000 clones, more than 65% of them seen only once. Broader study findings: In an earlier analysis, in some 500 donors, most V segments appeared productive either ~87% or ~30% of the time. TCR sequences were mostly rare, though some public TCRs occurred in many donors. By HLA locus, TCR association rates varied in a later analysis, with DRB1 showing the most and HLA-C the fewest. Excluded: some indistinguishable V segments such as TRBV6-2 and TRBV6-3.

V shed 0 bases and J shed 8 bases, with 16 bases lying between them. The germline gives CDR1 LGHNA, CDR2 YSLEER. The CDR3 totals 16 residues. This clone was seen more than once but under ten times. Its antigen is undetermined. The chain couples TRBV4-3 to TRBJ1-4; tentatively, D is TRBD1 (5 bases). This receptor was obtained from a woman aged 45 to 65 in good health and CMV-seropositive. Specimen: PBMCs. CDR3 in DNA: TGCGCCAGCAGCCAAGATTTAAGGGGCGGGAGCGAAAAACTGTTTTTT. Translation gives CASSQDLRGGSEKLFF.